Below, 12 T cell receptor beta chains from the same sample are listed, as sequenced in a study of blood T cell repertoires in COVID-19. Clones were read by immunoSEQ multiplex PCR, and TCRdb kept only the in-frame ones, dropping some. The table includes about 51,000 clones, about 82% detected once. The sample comprised peripheral blood. Receptor source: a man aged 80 or over with active COVID-19.

This clone was found once. The chain couples TRBV3-1 (or the pseudogene TRBV3-2) to TRBJ1-1; 10 bases map to TRBD1. The CDR3 covers 16 residues. CDR1 is LGHDT and CDR2 is YNNKEL in the germline V gene (reference sequence). V shed 4 bases and J 3 bases; nucleotides not matched to a gene: 8. The DNA for the CDR3 is TGTGCCAGCAGCCCGAGGGACAGGGGCATTGACACTGAAGCTTTCTTT. Its translation: CASSPRDRGIDTEAFF.

The chain employs TRBV20-1 and TRBJ2-5; 8 bases match TRBD1. V was clipped by 3 bases and J by 4 bases; unmatched bases: 7. The CDR3 sequence is 14 residues long. Looked up from germline, CDR1 is DFQATT and CDR2 is SNEGSKA (reference sequence). CDR3 in amino acids: CSASQGAGGETQYF. CDR3 sequence (DNA): TGCAGTGCTAGTCAGGGGGCTGGGGGAGAGACCCAGTACTTC.

The chain links TRBV30 to TRBJ2-1; TRBD2 agrees at 14 bases. The CDR3 loop spans 13 amino acids. Looked up from germline, CDR1 is GTSNPN and CDR2 is SVGIG (reference sequence). Trimming took 5 bases from V and 9 from J; bases not matched to a gene: 3. The CDR3 region has the DNA TGTGCCTGGCGACTAGCGGGAGGGACTGAGCAGTTCTTC. Encoded protein: CAWRLAGGTEQFF.

This clone was seen more than once but under ten times. This chain uses TRBV5-4 with TRBJ2-1; TRBD1 matches at 8 bases. V was clipped by 4 bases and J by 6 bases; unmatched bases: 6. The CDR3 has 14 residues. Germline lookup yields CDR1 SGHNT and CDR2 YYREEE (reference sequence). The CDR3 DNA follows: TGTGCCAGCAGCGCTAATGACAGGGGCAATGAGCAGTTCTTC. It specifies CASSANDRGNEQFF.

V and J are TRBV5-6 and TRBJ2-7, with 7 bases matching TRBD2. The germline gives CDR1 SGHDT, CDR2 YYEEEE. The J segment lost 1 base and the V segment lost 10 bases, leaving 8 bases of the junction unmatched. This CDR3 is 13 amino acids long. DNA of the CDR3: TGTGCCGCGGGAGTCGGGGAATCCTACGAGCAGTACTTC. Translated: CAAGVGESYEQYF.

This clone was seen once. V usage is TRBV6-2 or TRBV6-3 and J usage is TRBJ1-1; D call uncertain. The CDR3 covers 12 residues. V was trimmed by 6 bases and J by 5 bases, leaving 10 bases between them. Germline CDR1 is MNHEY and CDR2 is SVGEGT. CDR3 bases: TGTGCCAGCAGCCGGGAGGGAACTGAAGCTTTCTTT. This encodes CASSREGTEAFF.

The CDR3 region is CASSRGGQGSVGTEAFF. As DNA, the CDR3 is TGTGCCAGCAGTCGGGGCGGACAGGGTAGTGTCGGGACTGAAGCTTTCTTT. The chain combines TRBV6-2 or TRBV6-3 with TRBJ1-1, with 8 bases fitting TRBD1. Trimming removed 5 bases from V and 5 bases from J; junction bases left unmatched: 16. The CDR3 is made up of 17 amino acids. Germline values: CDR1 MNHEY, CDR2 SVGEGT.

The V call is TRBV6-5, the J call TRBJ2-7, with D perhaps TRBD1 (5 bases). CDR3 length: 15 residues. Germline CDR1 reads MNHEY; CDR2 reads SVGAGI. Trimming stripped 6 bases from V and 4 bases from J, with 19 bases between. The CDR3 DNA is TGTGCCAGCAGCGCGGTAGGGGTGGTTGCTTACGAGCAGTACTTC. Protein product: CASSAVGVVAYEQYF.

The genes are TRBV7-2 and TRBJ2-7, with D perhaps TRBD1 (5 bases). Germline assignment: CDR1 SGHTA and CDR2 FQGNSA. There are 13 residues in the CDR3. The ends were cut back, 5 bases at V and 5 bases at J, with 13 bases in the middle. CDR3 protein: CASSAPGFHEQYF. CDR3 DNA sequence: TGTGCCAGCAGCGCCCCAGGGTTCCACGAGCAGTACTTC. The complete variable domain, with remaining parts taken from reference TRBV7-2 and TRBJ2-7, reads GAGVSQSPSNKVTEKGKDVELRCDPISGHTALYWYRQSLGQGLEFLIYFQGNSAPDKSGLPSDRFSAERTGGSVSTLTIQRTQQEDSAVYLCASSAPGFHEQYFGPGTRLTVT.

This clone occurred a few times. The chain carries TRBV7-9 and TRBJ2-7; 8 bases fit TRBD1. Germline loops: CDR1 SEHNR, CDR2 FQNEAQ (reference sequence). This CDR3 comprises 12 residues. The V segment lost 1 base and the J segment 11 bases; nucleotides outside the gene matches: 4. CDR3 sequence reads: CASSLDIQGEYF. In nucleotides, the CDR3 is TGTGCCAGCAGCTTAGACATACAGGGGGAGTACTTC.

The rearrangement uses TRBV7-2 and TRBJ2-7; TRBD2 agrees at 8 bases. The CDR3 covers 14 residues. The ends lost 3 bases at V and 4 bases at J; junction bases unmatched: 5. CDR1 and CDR2 (germline): SGHTA, FQGNSA. DNA for the CDR3: TGTGCCAGCAGCTTTCGGGAGGGCCTATACGAGCAGTACTTC. Translated, it gives CASSFREGLYEQYF.

The chain couples TRBV18 to TRBJ2-1, with 9 bases fitting TRBD2. With 3 bases clipped from V and 6 bases from J, the junction kept 12 bases outside the gene matches. The CDR3 has 17 residues. From germline, CDR1 is KGHSH and CDR2 LQKENI. The CDR3 spells CASSPANWGGRANEQFF. The DNA of the CDR3 is TGTGCCAGCTCACCGGCGAACTGGGGCGGGAGGGCCAATGAGCAGTTCTTC.